This entry lists 18 T cell receptor beta chains sequenced from one sample in a study of T cell responses to AZD1222 COVID-19 vaccine. Sequencing was performed with immunoSEQ multiplex PCR; in TCRdb, only in-frame clones are kept and a portion is missing. The sample consists of fewer than 120,000 clones, 70% to 90% of them appearing once. Source: peripheral blood, taken on day 0 of AZD1222 vaccination. Source of these receptors: an adult in good health.

This clone has a single count. The chain recombines TRBV11-2 with TRBJ2-5; possibly TRBD1 for D (6 bases). Per germline, CDR1 SGHAT and CDR2 FQNNGV. The CDR3 has 16 residues. V was cut by 0 bases and J by 7 bases, with 18 bases left in between. CDR3 loop: CASSLETDRNLRTQYF. CDR3 bases: TGTGCCAGCAGCTTAGAAACGGACAGAAACCTTAGGACCCAGTACTTC.

In this sample, this clone turned up once. The V and J genes are TRBV7-3 and TRBJ2-2, with 8 bases that match TRBD2. From germline, CDR1 is SGHTA and CDR2 FQGTGA. The CDR3 is made up of 16 amino acids. V was pared by 5 bases and J by 7 bases, with 12 bases of the junction left unmatched. CDR3 residues: CASSPTGGRWVGELFF. The DNA for the CDR3 is TGTGCCAGCAGCCCAACGGGGGGGCGCTGGGTCGGGGAGCTGTTTTTT.

V is TRBV5-4 and J is TRBJ2-3; 8 bases match TRBD2. V lost 3 bases and J lost 2; bases outside the gene matches: 5. Germline V gives CDR1 SGHNT, CDR2 YYREEE (reference sequence). The CDR3 is 15 residues long. Here the CDR3 DNA reads TGTGCCAGCAGCTCTGGACTAGCTTACACAGATACGCAGTATTTT. It encodes CASSSGLAYTDTQYF.

The chain links TRBV27 to TRBJ2-2; TRBD1 is a possible D gene (6 bases). CDR1 MNHEY and CDR2 SMNVEV come from the germline V gene (reference sequence). This CDR3 comprises 14 residues. Trimming pared 5 bases from V and 1 base from J, leaving 8 bases between. In DNA form, the CDR3 reads TGTGCCAGCAGTAAACAGGGGAACACCGGGGAGCTGTTTTTT. It translates to CASSKQGNTGELFF.

This clone was picked up one time. The chain recombines TRBV4-3 with TRBJ1-4, with D unresolved. Germline lookup yields CDR1 LGHNA and CDR2 YSLEER. The CDR3 length is 14 residues. V was trimmed by 2 bases and J by 1 base, leaving 5 bases between them. CDR3 protein: CASSQQLTNEKLFF. The CDR3 nucleotides read TGCGCCAGCAGCCAACAGCTAACTAATGAAAAACTGTTTTTT.

This clone was found once. The chain joins TRBV5-1 to TRBJ1-5; D call uncertain. CDR1 is SGHRS, CDR2 YFSETQ, per germline. Trimming took 4 bases from V and 1 from J, leaving 12 bases between them. The CDR3 covers 15 residues. CDR3: CASSPEVGSNQPQHF. As DNA, the CDR3 is TGCGCCAGCAGCCCCGAAGTGGGGAGCAATCAGCCCCAGCATTTT.

The chain joins TRBV11-2 to TRBJ1-1; D might be TRBD1 (5 bases). Trimming took off 5 bases at V and 1 base at J, with 14 bases between the two ends. Germline CDR1 SGHAT, CDR2 FQNNGV. The CDR3 consists of 15 residues. The CDR3: CASSTIGRGNTEAFF. The DNA for the CDR3 is TGTGCCAGCAGCACAATCGGAAGGGGGAACACTGAAGCTTTCTTT.

The chain combines TRBV5-4 with TRBJ1-2; a possible D gene is TRBD1 (5 bases). Germline loops: CDR1 SGHNT, CDR2 YYREEE (reference sequence). The V end was cut by 2 bases, the J end by 8 bases, with 13 bases between. The CDR3 extends over 13 amino acids. The CDR3, as DNA: TGTGCCAGCAGCTTTACAGGTTCCCAGGGCTACACCTTC. Amino acids: CASSFTGSQGYTF.

The V call is TRBV7-6, the J call TRBJ2-3; weak D call: TRBD2 (6 bases). V was pared by 1 base and J by 2 bases, with 10 bases between. The germline V gene has CDR1 SGHVS and CDR2 FNYEAQ. This CDR3 has 15 residues. CDR3 amino acids: CASSLGGGTTDTQYF. The CDR3 DNA sequence: TGTGCCAGCAGCTTAGGGGGCGGGACCACAGATACGCAGTATTTT. Drawing the rest from reference TRBV7-6 and TRBJ2-3, the complete variable domain is GAGVSQSPRYKVTKRGQDVALRCDPISGHVSLYWYRQALGQGPEFLTYFNYEAQQDKSGLPNDRFSAERPEGSISTLTIQRTEQRDSAMYRCASSLGGGTTDTQYFGPGTRLTVL.

CDR3 residues: CATSREAADYGYTF. The CDR3 nucleotides read TGTGCCACCAGCAGAGAGGCGGCGGACTATGGCTACACCTTC. This chain connects TRBV15 to TRBJ1-2; D ambiguous. Germline values: CDR1 LNHNV, CDR2 YYDKDF (reference sequence). The V end was cut by 0 bases, the J end by 3 bases, with 8 bases between. This CDR3 is 14 amino acids long.

The J gene is TRBJ2-2, the V gene TRBV27, with D unresolved. The germline V and J ends were trimmed by 2 bases and 4 bases, with 8 bases remaining between them. The CDR3 extends over 14 amino acids. Looked up from germline, CDR1 is MNHEY and CDR2 is SMNVEV (reference sequence). The CDR3 nucleotides are TGTGCCAGCAGTTTAAGCAGAAGCACCGGGGAGCTGTTTTTT. Protein sequence: CASSLSRSTGELFF.

The chain combines TRBV24-1 with TRBJ2-5; possible D gene TRBD1, 6 bases. The CDR3 has 14 amino acids. V shed 9 bases and J shed 2 bases, with 15 bases lying between them. Germline V CDR1 and CDR2: KGHDR, SFDVKD. This CDR3 reads CATQEPGTQETQYF. The CDR3 bases are TGTGCCACCCAGGAGCCAGGGACACAAGAGACCCAGTACTTC.

In this sample, this clone turned up once. The chain couples TRBV3-1 (or the pseudogene TRBV3-2) to TRBJ2-7; a possible D gene is TRBD2 (6 bases). Trimming took 3 bases from V and 3 from J, leaving 9 bases between them. CDR1 LGHDT and CDR2 YNNKEL come from the germline V gene (reference sequence). This CDR3 is 13 amino acids long. CDR3 residues: CASSHLGGYEQYF. The CDR3 DNA follows: TGTGCCAGCAGCCATCTGGGGGGCTACGAGCAGTACTTC.

The chain has TRBV5-1 and TRBJ1-4, with D maybe TRBD1 (6 bases). V lost 2 bases and J 7 bases, leaving 12 bases between the germline ends. CDR3 size: 14 residues. Germline CDR1 reads SGHRS; CDR2 reads YFSETQ. CDR3 sequence reads: CASSLQGRGEKLFF. In DNA form, the CDR3 reads TGCGCCAGCAGCTTACAGGGCCGGGGTGAAAAACTGTTTTTT.

V and J are TRBV5-1 and TRBJ2-1; 11 nucleotides align to TRBD2. Trimming at V came to 2 bases and at J to 10 bases, leaving 5 bases not matched to a gene. Germline V gene lookup returns CDR1 SGHRS and CDR2 YFSETQ. There are 14 residues in the CDR3. This CDR3 reads CASSFPGLADEQFF. The CDR3 coding sequence is TGCGCCAGCAGCTTCCCGGGACTAGCGGACGAGCAGTTCTTC.

The genes are TRBV6-5 and TRBJ1-1; 8 bases line up with TRBD1. The germline gives CDR1 MNHEY, CDR2 SVGAGI. This CDR3 has 15 residues. After removal of 2 bases from V and 5 bases from J, the junction contained 7 bases not matched to a gene. CDR3 amino acids: CASSYLTGGETEAFF. Written as DNA, the CDR3 is TGTGCCAGCAGTTACCTCACAGGGGGAGAAACTGAAGCTTTCTTT.

V usage is TRBV3-1 (or the pseudogene TRBV3-2) and J usage is TRBJ2-3, with D tentatively TRBD2 (6 bases). CDR3 size: 16 residues. The V end lost 2 bases, the J end lost 1 base, and 13 bases lay between the germline ends. Germline V gene sequence: CDR1 LGHDT, CDR2 YNNKEL (reference sequence). The CDR3 loop reads CASSQRGGARTDTQYF. DNA of the CDR3: TGTGCCAGCAGCCAAAGAGGAGGGGCTCGCACAGATACGCAGTATTTT.

The gene calls are TRBV2 and TRBJ2-7; 10 bases align to TRBD2. The CDR3 has 15 amino acids. Trimming removed 6 bases from V and 7 bases from J; junction bases left unmatched: 12. The germline CDR1 and CDR2 sequences are SNHLY and FYNNEI. The CDR3 nucleotides read TGTGCCAGCAGATTTACCACTAGCGGGATGGGGGAGCAGTACTTC. Translating it yields CASRFTTSGMGEQYF.